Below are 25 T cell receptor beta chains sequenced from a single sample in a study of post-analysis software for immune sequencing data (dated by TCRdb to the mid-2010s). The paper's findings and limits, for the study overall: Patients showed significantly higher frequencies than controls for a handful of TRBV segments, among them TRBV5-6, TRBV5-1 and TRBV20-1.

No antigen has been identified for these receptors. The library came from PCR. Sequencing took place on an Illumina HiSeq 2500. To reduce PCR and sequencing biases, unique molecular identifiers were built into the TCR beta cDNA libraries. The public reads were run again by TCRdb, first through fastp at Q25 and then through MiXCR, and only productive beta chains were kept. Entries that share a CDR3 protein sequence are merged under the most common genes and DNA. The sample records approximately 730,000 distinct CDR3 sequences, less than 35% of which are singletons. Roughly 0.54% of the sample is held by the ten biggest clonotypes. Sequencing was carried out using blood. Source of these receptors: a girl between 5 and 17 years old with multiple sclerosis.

CDR3: CASTGGEVWQTQYF. The CDR3 DNA follows: TGTGCCAGCACTGGGGGCGAGGTATGGCAGACCCAGTACTTC. The chain recombines TRBV2 with TRBJ2-5; TRBD1 might be the D (6 bases). Germline V gene sequence: CDR1 SNHLY, CDR2 FYNNEI. The CDR3 length is 14 residues. V was clipped by 7 bases and J by 6 bases, with 18 bases between them.

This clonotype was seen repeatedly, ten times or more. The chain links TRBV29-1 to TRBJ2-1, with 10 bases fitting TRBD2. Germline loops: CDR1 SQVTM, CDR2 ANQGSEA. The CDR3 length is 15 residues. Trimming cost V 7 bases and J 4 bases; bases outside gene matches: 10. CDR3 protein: CSAQASGSRYNEQFF. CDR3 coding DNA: TGCAGCGCCCAGGCTAGCGGGAGTAGGTACAATGAGCAGTTCTTC.

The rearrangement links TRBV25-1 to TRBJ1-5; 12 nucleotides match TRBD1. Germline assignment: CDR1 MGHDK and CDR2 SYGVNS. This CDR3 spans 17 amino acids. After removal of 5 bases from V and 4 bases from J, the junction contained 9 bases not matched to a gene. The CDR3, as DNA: TGTGCCAGCAGTAGTGGGGGGACAGGGGGCCAGAATCAGCCCCAGCATTTT. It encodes CASSSGGTGGQNQPQHF.

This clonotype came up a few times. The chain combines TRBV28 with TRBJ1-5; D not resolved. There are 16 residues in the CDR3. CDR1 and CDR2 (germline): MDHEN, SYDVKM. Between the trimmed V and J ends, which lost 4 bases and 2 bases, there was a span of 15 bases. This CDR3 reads CASSSPGWARNQPQHF. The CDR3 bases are TGTGCCAGCAGTTCGCCCGGTTGGGCTCGCAATCAGCCCCAGCATTTT.

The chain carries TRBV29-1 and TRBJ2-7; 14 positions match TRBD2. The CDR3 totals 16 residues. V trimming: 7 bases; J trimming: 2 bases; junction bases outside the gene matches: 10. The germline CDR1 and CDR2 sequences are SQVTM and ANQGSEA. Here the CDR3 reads CSAHIGLAGGPYEQYF. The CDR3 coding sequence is TGCAGCGCCCATATCGGACTAGCGGGAGGCCCCTACGAGCAGTACTTC.

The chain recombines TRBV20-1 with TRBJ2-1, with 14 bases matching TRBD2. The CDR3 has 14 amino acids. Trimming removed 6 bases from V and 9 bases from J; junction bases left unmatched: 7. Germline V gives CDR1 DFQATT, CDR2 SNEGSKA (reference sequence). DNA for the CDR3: TGCAGTGCCGCGACTAGCGGGAGGGCTAGTGAGCAGTTCTTC. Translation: CSAATSGRASEQFF.

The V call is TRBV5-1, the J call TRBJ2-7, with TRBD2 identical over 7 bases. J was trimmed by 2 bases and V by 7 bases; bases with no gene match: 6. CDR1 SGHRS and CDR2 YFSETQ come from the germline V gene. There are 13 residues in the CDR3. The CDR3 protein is CASESGTTYEQYF. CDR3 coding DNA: TGCGCCAGCGAGTCGGGGACTACCTACGAGCAGTACTTC.

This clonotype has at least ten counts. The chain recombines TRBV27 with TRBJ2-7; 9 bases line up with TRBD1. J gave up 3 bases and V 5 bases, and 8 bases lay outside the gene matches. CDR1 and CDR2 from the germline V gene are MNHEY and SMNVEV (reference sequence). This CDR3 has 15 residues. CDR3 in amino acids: CASSPLVTGGYEQYF. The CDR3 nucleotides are TGTGCCAGCAGTCCTCTTGTGACAGGGGGCTACGAGCAGTACTTC.

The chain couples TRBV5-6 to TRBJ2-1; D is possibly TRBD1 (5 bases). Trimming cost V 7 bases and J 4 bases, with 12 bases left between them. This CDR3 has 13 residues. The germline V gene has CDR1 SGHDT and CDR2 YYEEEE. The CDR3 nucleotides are TGTGCCAGCTGCCCAAGGGGATACAATGAGCAGTTCTTC. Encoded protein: CASCPRGYNEQFF.

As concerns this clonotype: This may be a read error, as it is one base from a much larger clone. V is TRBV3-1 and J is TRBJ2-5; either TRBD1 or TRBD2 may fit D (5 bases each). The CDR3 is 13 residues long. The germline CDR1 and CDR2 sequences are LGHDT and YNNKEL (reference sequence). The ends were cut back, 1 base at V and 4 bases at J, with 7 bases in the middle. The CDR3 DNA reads TGTGCCAGCAGCCAAGCGGGGCTAGAGACCCAGTACTTC. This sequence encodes CASSQAGLETQYF.

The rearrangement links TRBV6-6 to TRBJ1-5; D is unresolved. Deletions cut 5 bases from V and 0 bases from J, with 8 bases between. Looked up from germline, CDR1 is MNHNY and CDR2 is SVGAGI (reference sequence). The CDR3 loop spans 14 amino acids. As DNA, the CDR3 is TGTGCCAGCAGTCTATCATATAGCAATCAGCCCCAGCATTTT. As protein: CASSLSYSNQPQHF.

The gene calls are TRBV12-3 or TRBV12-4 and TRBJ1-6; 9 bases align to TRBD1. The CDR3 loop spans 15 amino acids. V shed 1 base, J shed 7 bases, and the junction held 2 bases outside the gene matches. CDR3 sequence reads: CASSLVDRGNSPLHF. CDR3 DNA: TGTGCCAGCAGTTTAGTGGACAGGGGAAATTCACCCCTCCACTTT.

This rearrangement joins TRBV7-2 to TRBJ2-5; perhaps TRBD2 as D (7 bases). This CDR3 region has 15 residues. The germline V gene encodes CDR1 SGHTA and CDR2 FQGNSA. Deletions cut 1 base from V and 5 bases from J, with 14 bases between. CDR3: CASSLVGGASETQYF. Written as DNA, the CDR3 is TGTGCCAGCAGCTTAGTGGGGGGGGCGTCGGAGACCCAGTACTTC. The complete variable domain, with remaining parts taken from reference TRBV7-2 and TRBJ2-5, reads GAGVSQSPSNKVTEKGKDVELRCDPISGHTALYWYRQSLGQGLEFLIYFQGNSAPDKSGLPSDRFSAERTGGSVSTLTIQRTQQEDSAVYLCASSLVGGASETQYFGPGTRLLVL.

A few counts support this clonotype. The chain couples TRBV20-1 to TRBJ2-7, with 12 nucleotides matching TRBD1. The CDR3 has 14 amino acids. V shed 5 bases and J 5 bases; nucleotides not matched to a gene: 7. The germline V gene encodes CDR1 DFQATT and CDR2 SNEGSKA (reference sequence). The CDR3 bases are TGCAGTGCTCATTCCGGGACAGGGGGCGACGAGCAGTACTTC. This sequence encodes CSAHSGTGGDEQYF.

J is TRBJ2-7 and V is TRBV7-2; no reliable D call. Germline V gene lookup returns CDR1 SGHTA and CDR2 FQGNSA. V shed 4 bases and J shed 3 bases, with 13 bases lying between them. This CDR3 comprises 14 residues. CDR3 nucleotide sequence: TGTGCCAGCAGCTCCGGGCCAAGGGACTACGAGCAGTACTTC. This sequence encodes CASSSGPRDYEQYF.

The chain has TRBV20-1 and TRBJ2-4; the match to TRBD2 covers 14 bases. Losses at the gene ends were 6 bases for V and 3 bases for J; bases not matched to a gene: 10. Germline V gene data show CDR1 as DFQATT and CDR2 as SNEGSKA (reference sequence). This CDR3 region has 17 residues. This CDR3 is CSAPRLAGGGGKNIQYF. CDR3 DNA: TGCAGTGCCCCTAGACTAGCGGGAGGGGGGGGCAAAAACATTCAGTACTTC.

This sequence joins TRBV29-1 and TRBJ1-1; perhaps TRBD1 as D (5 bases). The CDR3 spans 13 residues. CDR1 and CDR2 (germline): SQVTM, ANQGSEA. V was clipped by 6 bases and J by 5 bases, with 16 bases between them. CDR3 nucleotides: TGCAGCGTGTCTGCGGGGGGAGATACTGAAGCTTTCTTT. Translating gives CSVSAGGDTEAFF.

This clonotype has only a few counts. For the CDR3, the DNA is TGTGCCAGCAGTCACGGTGAAAAACTGTTTTTT. This encodes CASSHGEKLFF. The rearrangement uses TRBV6-2 or TRBV6-3 and TRBJ1-4; D uncertain. In germline, CDR1 is MNHEY, CDR2 SVGEGT. The CDR3 runs to 11 residues. Between the trimmed V and J ends, which lost 5 bases and 7 bases, there was a span of 5 bases.

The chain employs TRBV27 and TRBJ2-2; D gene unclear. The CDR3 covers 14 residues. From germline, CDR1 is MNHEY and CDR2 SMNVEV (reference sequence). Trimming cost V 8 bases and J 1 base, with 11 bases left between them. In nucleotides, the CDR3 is TGTGCCAGCCAGTTGCAGATGAACACCGGGGAGCTGTTTTTT. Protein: CASQLQMNTGELFF.

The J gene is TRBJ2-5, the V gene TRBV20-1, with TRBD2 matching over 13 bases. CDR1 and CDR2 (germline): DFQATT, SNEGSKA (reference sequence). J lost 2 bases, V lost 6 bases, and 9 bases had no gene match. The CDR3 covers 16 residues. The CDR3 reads CSAYRLAGGRQETQYF. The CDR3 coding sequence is TGCAGTGCCTACAGACTAGCGGGGGGAAGACAAGAGACCCAGTACTTC.

In DNA, the CDR3 is TGTGCCAGCAGTCCCCGGGGAGGGAGGGATTCCTACGAGCAGTACTTC. Protein product: CASSPRGGRDSYEQYF. The chain couples TRBV6-5 to TRBJ2-7, with 7 bases fitting TRBD2. Germline V gives CDR1 MNHEY, CDR2 SVGAGI. This CDR3 spans 16 amino acids. V lost 5 bases, J lost 1 base, and 11 bases stayed unmatched.

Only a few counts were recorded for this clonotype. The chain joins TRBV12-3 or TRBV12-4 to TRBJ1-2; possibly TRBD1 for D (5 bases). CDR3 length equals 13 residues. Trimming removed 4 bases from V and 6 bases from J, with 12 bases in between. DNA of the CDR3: TGTGCCAGCAGTTCCCTTCAGGGCCATGGCTACACCTTC. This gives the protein CASSSLQGHGYTF.

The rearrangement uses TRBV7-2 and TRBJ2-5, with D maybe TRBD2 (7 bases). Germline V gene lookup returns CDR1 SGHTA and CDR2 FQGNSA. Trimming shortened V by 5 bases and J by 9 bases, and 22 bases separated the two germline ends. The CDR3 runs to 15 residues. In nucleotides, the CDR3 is TGTGCCAGCAGCCGAGACCGGACAGTGGGGGGGGCCCAGTACTTC. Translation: CASSRDRTVGGAQYF.

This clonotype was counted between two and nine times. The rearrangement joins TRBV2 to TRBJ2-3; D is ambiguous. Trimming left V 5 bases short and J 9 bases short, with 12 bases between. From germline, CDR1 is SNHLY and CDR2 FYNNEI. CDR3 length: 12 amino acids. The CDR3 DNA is TGTGCCAGCAGTCTTAAGACGGGCACGCAGTATTTT. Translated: CASSLKTGTQYF.

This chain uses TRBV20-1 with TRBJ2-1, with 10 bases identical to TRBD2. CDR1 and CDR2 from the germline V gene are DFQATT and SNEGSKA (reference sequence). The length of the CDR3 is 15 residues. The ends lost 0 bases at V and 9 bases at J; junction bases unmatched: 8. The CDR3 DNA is TGCAGTGCTAGAGATCCCCTAGCGGGAGCGACTGAGCAGTTCTTC. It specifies CSARDPLAGATEQFF.